This T cell receptor (beta chain) was obtained from a study of blood T cell repertoires in COVID-19. Study-wide context: Whether acute or convalescent, the COVID-19 samples came from the United States, Italy and Spain. PBMCs, B-cell-depleted T cells, or T cells were the source of the cDNA or gDNA that made up the material.

Methods used by the authors: Amplifying reference gene primers gave estimates of nucleated cell counts. TCRdb's table, derived via immunoSEQ multiplex PCR, lists solely in-frame clones and lacks some. V, J and clone size are those of that table, while D and trimming were read from the DNA. This table holds about 48,000 clones, 86% found once. The CDR3 runs 15 residues. Germline lookup yields CDR1 LGHDT and CDR2 YNNKEL (reference sequence). V dropped 5 bases and J dropped 0 bases, with 13 bases sitting between them. The sequence derives from a woman aged 80 or over with acute or convalescent COVID-19. The sample consisted of peripheral blood. The chain has TRBV3-1 (or the pseudogene TRBV3-2) and TRBJ1-1; D ambiguous. CDR3 sequence: CASSSIRGLNTEAFF. The CDR3 nucleotides read TGTGCCAGCAGCTCGATCAGAGGCTTGAACACTGAAGCTTTCTTT.